A single sample gave rise to the 32 T cell receptor beta chains below, sequenced in a study of radiation and T cells in renal cell carcinoma. The treatment denotes: 15 Gy SBRT to primary tumor, nephrectomy 4 weeks later. Assay: immunoSEQ multiplex PCR; the TCRdb copy retains only in-frame clones and omits some. Of about 13,000 clones in the sample, about 33% were seen once. The starting material was tumor tissue, obtained from a patient whose treatment included radiotherapy and nephrectomy. These receptors originate from a man aged 60 to 75 with renal cell carcinoma.

The V and J genes are TRBV7-9 and TRBJ1-1, with a weak D call TRBD1 (5 bases). The CDR3 totals 14 residues. Trimming removed 7 bases at V and 3 bases at J, with 15 bases between. CDR1 is SEHNR and CDR2 is FQNEAQ in the germline V gene (reference sequence). The CDR3 sequence is CASTLGARDTEAFF. The CDR3 coding sequence is TGTGCCAGCACCCTTGGGGCCCGTGACACTGAAGCTTTCTTT.

The J gene is TRBJ2-2, the V gene TRBV9; 9 nucleotides agree with TRBD1. V dropped 4 bases and J dropped 6; count of bases not matched to a gene: 4. The CDR3 is 14 amino acids. Per the germline V gene, CDR1 is SGDLS and CDR2 is YYNGEE. The CDR3 bases are TGTGCCAGCAGCCTAGGGACAGGGCCCGGGGAGCTGTTTTTT. Translating gives CASSLGTGPGELFF.

This clone was observed a few times. The rearrangement links TRBV11-1 to TRBJ1-2; 7 nucleotides line up with TRBD1. V was clipped by 2 bases and J by 4 bases; unmatched bases: 1. Germline V CDR1 and CDR2: SGHAT, FQDESV (reference sequence). The CDR3 is 13 residues long. The chain's CDR3 is CASSLRDSYGYTF. The DNA for the CDR3 is TGTGCCAGCAGCTTAAGGGACAGCTATGGCTACACCTTC.

This clone turned up a few times. The chain combines TRBV5-1 with TRBJ2-3, with D unclear. Trimming took 3 bases from V and 6 from J, leaving 11 bases between them. The CDR3 is made up of 13 amino acids. CDR1 is SGHRS, CDR2 YFSETQ, per germline. The DNA of the CDR3 is TGCGCCAGCAGCTCCACAGAACGTGATACGCAGTATTTT. This translates into CASSSTERDTQYF.

There are a few counts of this clone. J is TRBJ1-2 and V is TRBV10-3, with 8 bases that match TRBD1. The CDR3 length is 14 residues. The germline gives CDR1 ENHRY, CDR2 SYGVKD. Trimming at V came to 10 bases and at J to 4 bases, leaving 11 bases not matched to a gene. CDR3 DNA: TGTGCCAGCACTGACGGACAGGGAGGCTATGGCTACACCTTC. It translates to CASTDGQGGYGYTF.

The CDR3 coding sequence is TGTGCCTGGAGTGTACGACAGTTCCGCTATGGCTACACCTTC. It is translated as CAWSVRQFRYGYTF. The V gene is TRBV30, the J gene TRBJ1-2, with D possibly TRBD1 on 5 matching bases. Germline CDR1 and CDR2: GTSNPN and SVGIG (reference sequence). The CDR3 sequence is 14 residues long. The germline V and J ends were trimmed by 0 bases and 4 bases, with 12 bases remaining between them.

The chain joins TRBV11-3 to TRBJ2-3; 8 bases are a match to TRBD2. Per germline, CDR1 SGHNT and CDR2 YENEEA. J gave up 3 bases and V 1 base, and 9 bases lay outside the gene matches. The CDR3 totals 17 residues. In DNA form, the CDR3 reads TGTGCCAGCAGCTTAGCCGGGGGTAGCGGGGCTACAGATACGCAGTATTTT. Its protein product is CASSLAGGSGATDTQYF.

By share, this clone counts as medium-sized. The rearrangement links TRBV4-3 to TRBJ2-1; 7 bases map to TRBD1. CDR1 LGHNA and CDR2 YSLEER come from the germline V gene. V shed 1 base and J 3 bases; nucleotides not matched to a gene: 6. The CDR3 consists of 16 residues. The CDR3 DNA reads TGCGCCAGCAGCCAAGCGCACAGGGGTATCTACAATGAGCAGTTCTTC. It yields the protein CASSQAHRGIYNEQFF.

V usage is TRBV30 and J usage is TRBJ2-3, with D tentatively TRBD1 or TRBD2 (6 bases each). The CDR3 loop spans 14 amino acids. CDR1 and CDR2 from the germline V gene are GTSNPN and SVGIG (reference sequence). The V end lost 0 bases, the J end lost 5 bases, and 12 bases lay between the germline ends. The CDR3 DNA reads TGTGCCTGGAGTGTAAGGGGGGTAGGAGATACGCAGTATTTT. Translated: CAWSVRGVGDTQYF.

J is TRBJ1-1 and V is TRBV6-5, with D possibly TRBD1 on 5 matching bases. The CDR3 is 15 amino acids. V was cut by 6 bases and J by 7 bases, with 21 bases left in between. Germline CDR1 and CDR2: MNHEY and SVGAGI. The CDR3 is CASSLFFGRGGEAFF. CDR3 nucleotide sequence: TGTGCCAGCAGCCTCTTCTTTGGAAGGGGTGGTGAAGCTTTCTTT.

By sample share, this clone is large. This rearrangement joins TRBV6-5 to TRBJ1-1, with D maybe TRBD1 (5 bases). The CDR3 length is 13 residues. CDR1 and CDR2 from the germline V gene are MNHEY and SVGAGI. Trimming left V 2 bases short and J 4 bases short, with 8 bases between. The CDR3: CASSYGGTTEAFF. Here the CDR3 DNA reads TGTGCCAGCAGTTACGGGGGTACCACTGAAGCTTTCTTT.

This clone has just a few counts. This rearrangement joins TRBV5-1 to TRBJ2-3; 8 nucleotides match TRBD1. This CDR3 region has 15 residues. J was trimmed by 6 bases and V by 2 bases; bases with no gene match: 8. Germline V gene lookup returns CDR1 SGHRS and CDR2 YFSETQ. This chain's CDR3 is CASSLRQGALDTQYF. CDR3 nucleotide sequence: TGCGCCAGCAGCTTAAGGCAGGGGGCTTTGGATACGCAGTATTTT.

This chain uses TRBV19 with TRBJ1-5; D is perhaps TRBD1 (5 bases). Germline V CDR1 and CDR2: LNHDA, SQIVND (reference sequence). CDR3 length: 14 amino acids. Trimming took 6 bases from V and 5 from J, leaving 14 bases between them. DNA for the CDR3: TGTGCCAGTAGATCTCTCCAGGGCCATCAGCCCCAGCATTTT. Translated: CASRSLQGHQPQHF.

V gene TRBV5-1 combines with J gene TRBJ1-2; TRBD1 matches at 7 bases. In germline, CDR1 is SGHRS, CDR2 YFSETQ. After removal of 1 base from V and 0 bases from J, the junction contained 3 bases not matched to a gene. This CDR3 is 15 amino acids long. The CDR3 DNA reads as TGCGCCAGCAGCTTGTCAGGGGGAACTAACTATGGCTACACCTTC. Translating it yields CASSLSGGTNYGYTF.

A few counts support this clone. The rearrangement uses TRBV9 and TRBJ2-3; D is uncertain. V was pared by 3 bases and J by 1 base, with 21 bases between. Germline CDR1 reads SGDLS; CDR2 reads YYNGEE. This CDR3 is built from 18 residues. The CDR3 spells CASSASRWGRDGTDTQYF. The DNA for the CDR3 is TGTGCCAGCAGCGCCTCGCGGTGGGGAAGGGATGGCACAGATACGCAGTATTTT. The whole variable domain, remainder taken from reference TRBV9 and TRBJ2-3, is DSGVTQTPKHLITATGQRVTLRCSPRSGDLSVYWYQQSLDQGLQFLIQYYNGEERAKGNILERFSAQQFPDLHSELNLSSLELGDSALYFCASSASRWGRDGTDTQYFGPGTRLTVL.

The rearrangement links TRBV30 to TRBJ1-5, with D hard to call. With 2 bases removed from V and 0 bases from J, the gap between germline ends came to 11 bases. The CDR3 has 15 residues. Germline lookup yields CDR1 GTSNPN and CDR2 SVGIG (reference sequence). The DNA of the CDR3 is TGTGCCTGGAGTTTTGGCTCTGATAGCAATCAGCCCCAGCATTTT. Amino acid sequence: CAWSFGSDSNQPQHF. Full variable domain (rest looked up from reference TRBV30 and TRBJ1-5): SQTIHQWPATLVQPVGSPLSLECTVEGTSNPNLYWYRQAAGRGLQLLFYSVGIGQISSEVPQNLSASRPQDRQFILSSKKLLLSDSGFYLCAWSFGSDSNQPQHFGDGTRLSIL.

This clone showed up many times. The chain has TRBV7-5 and TRBJ2-1. TRBV7-5 is shown as a pseudogene. The CDR3 covers 13 residues. The CDR3, as DNA: TGTGTCAGAAGCTCTAGGGACTACAATGAGCAGTTCTTC. Encoded protein: CVRSSRDYNEQFF.

The chain combines TRBV29-1 with TRBJ2-1, with 9 bases that match TRBD1. Trimming cost V 4 bases and J 3 bases; bases outside gene matches: 1. The germline gives CDR1 SQVTM, CDR2 ANQGSEA. The CDR3 has 13 amino acids. The CDR3 loop is CSVGQGGYNEQFF. In DNA, the CDR3 is TGCAGCGTTGGACAGGGGGGCTACAATGAGCAGTTCTTC.

The chain is built from TRBV18 and TRBJ1-1, with D uncertain. This CDR3 comprises 16 residues. Trimming took 4 bases from V and 0 from J, leaving 15 bases between them. Germline CDR1 KGHSH, CDR2 LQKENI. DNA of the CDR3: TGTGCCAGCTCACGAAATGAGGCCAGCATGAACACTGAAGCTTTCTTT. This translates into CASSRNEASMNTEAFF.

This chain connects TRBV4-3 to TRBJ1-1; D gene ambiguous. This CDR3 is built from 15 residues. V lost 1 base, J lost 8 bases, and 17 bases lay in between. Germline V gives CDR1 LGHNA, CDR2 YSLEER. DNA of the CDR3: TGCGCCAGCAGCCAAGTTGAGTCCAATCCGACCGAAGCTTTCTTT. Its translation is CASSQVESNPTEAFF.

The chain's CDR3 is CAISESRETQYF. For the CDR3, the DNA is TGTGCCATCAGTGAGTCGCGGGAGACCCAGTACTTC. The gene calls are TRBV10-3 and TRBJ2-5; the D is unclear. The CDR3 runs 12 residues. The V end was cut by 0 bases, the J end by 5 bases, with 4 bases between. The germline V gene has CDR1 ENHRY and CDR2 SYGVKD.

V usage is TRBV2 and J usage is TRBJ2-6; D possibly corresponds to TRBD2 (6 bases). Deletions cut 3 bases from V and 1 base from J, with 10 bases between. Germline V CDR1 and CDR2: SNHLY, FYNNEI. CDR3 length equals 16 residues. The CDR3 sequence: CASSDARGSGANVLTF. For the CDR3, the DNA is TGTGCCAGCAGTGATGCGCGGGGATCTGGGGCCAACGTCCTGACTTTC. Using reference TRBV2 and TRBJ2-6 for the parts outside the CDR3, the full variable domain is EPEVTQTPSHQVTQMGQEVILRCVPISNHLYFYWYRQILGQKVEFLVSFYNNEISEKSEIFDDQFSVERPDGSNFTLKIRSTKLEDSAMYFCASSDARGSGANVLTFGAGSRLTVL.

Here the CDR3 reads CASRQDRETYEQYV. In DNA form, the CDR3 reads TGTGCCAGCAGGCAAGACAGGGAGACCTACGAGCAGTACGTC. The chain links TRBV6-5 to TRBJ2-7, with 7 nucleotides matching TRBD1. The V and J ends lost 6 bases and 2 bases, in that order; junction bases with no gene match: 7. The CDR3 extends over 14 amino acids. CDR1 is MNHEY and CDR2 is SVGAGI in the germline V gene.

This clone was found a few times. The chain uses TRBV2 and TRBJ1-1, with D possibly being TRBD1 (6 bases). The CDR3 has 14 residues. Trimming pared 1 base from V and 2 bases from J, leaving 8 bases between. The germline gives CDR1 SNHLY, CDR2 FYNNEI. The CDR3 DNA reads TGTGCCAGCAGTGAAGACAGGGTTAACACTGAAGCTTTCTTT. Encoded protein: CASSEDRVNTEAFF.

The gene calls are TRBV2 and TRBJ1-1; D perhaps matches TRBD1 (6 bases). Germline CDR1 is SNHLY and CDR2 is FYNNEI. Trimming cost V 0 bases and J 7 bases, with 12 bases left between them. The CDR3 is 14 amino acids. The CDR3, as DNA: TGTGCCAGCAGTGAAGCCCGGGGGCGCCGTGAAGCTTTCTTT. This encodes CASSEARGRREAFF.

J is TRBJ2-7 and V is TRBV29-1; perhaps TRBD1 as D (6 bases). Germline V CDR1 and CDR2: SQVTM, ANQGSEA. V was cut by 0 bases and J by 0 bases, with 9 bases left in between. This CDR3 spans 14 amino acids. This CDR3 is CSVEDAQGSYEQYF. CDR3 in DNA: TGCAGCGTTGAAGACGCACAGGGCTCCTACGAGCAGTACTTC.

This clone is medium-sized in the sample. The genes are TRBV21-1 and TRBJ2-2; the table calls TRBD2, which could not be checked here. TRBV21-1 is shown as a pseudogene. The CDR3 is 19 residues long. CDR3 sequence (DNA): TGTGCCAGCAGCCATCCCAAAGGGACTAGCGGGAGGGACACCGGGGAGCTGTTTTTT. Translated, it gives CASSHPKGTSGRDTGELFF.

This chain links TRBV7-8 with TRBJ2-7; TRBD1 matches at 8 bases. The germline V gene encodes CDR1 SGHVS and CDR2 FQNEAQ. The CDR3 covers 15 residues. The V gene end was trimmed by 5 bases and the J gene end by 3 bases; junction bases not matched to a gene: 9. The CDR3 region is CASSVTRTGSYEQYF. DNA for the CDR3: TGTGCCAGCAGCGTAACACGGACAGGGAGCTACGAGCAGTACTTC.

This clone was seen a few times. V and J are TRBV5-1 and TRBJ2-7; 9 nucleotides agree with TRBD1. Germline CDR1 and CDR2: SGHRS and YFSETQ. The V segment lost 4 bases and the J segment 4 bases; nucleotides outside the gene matches: 3. This CDR3 contains 13 residues. In nucleotides, the CDR3 is TGCGCCAGCAGCAGGGGACAGGGTTACGAGCAGTACTTC. The encoded protein is CASSRGQGYEQYF.

The chain employs TRBV5-6 and TRBJ1-2; unclear D gene. The V and J ends lost 5 bases and 8 bases respectively, with 10 bases between them. This CDR3 contains 11 residues. The germline V gene encodes CDR1 SGHDT and CDR2 YYEEEE. The CDR3 here is CASRRLGGYTF. In nucleotides, the CDR3 is TGTGCCAGCAGGCGGCTCGGGGGCTACACCTTC.

The V and J genes are TRBV6-5 and TRBJ1-2; no clear D gene. Trimming left V 10 bases short and J 4 bases short, with 22 bases between. CDR3 length equals 15 residues. The V gene's germline CDR1 is MNHEY and CDR2 SVGAGI. This CDR3 is CATAPLFSIFYGYTF. In DNA, the CDR3 is TGTGCCACCGCCCCACTCTTCTCAATCTTCTATGGCTACACCTTC.

This clone has at least ten counts. The chain combines TRBV18 with TRBJ2-7; 12 positions match TRBD2. From germline, CDR1 is KGHSH and CDR2 LQKENI. V lost 3 bases, J lost 0 bases, and 6 bases stayed unmatched. The CDR3 has 17 amino acids. The CDR3 DNA follows: TGTGCCAGCTCACCTGGACTAGCGGGGTTAAGCTCCTACGAGCAGTACTTC. It encodes CASSPGLAGLSSYEQYF.